These 30 T cell receptor beta chains came from one sample sequenced in a study of early stage breast cancer tumors. Measured with immunoSEQ multiplex PCR; TCRdb has only the in-frame clones, and not every one. The sample shows about 29,000 clones, 84% of them seen only once. The sequenced sample was blood. These receptors were obtained from a person aged 50 to 59 with breast cancer.

This clone was observed a single time. J is TRBJ1-1 and V is TRBV7-2, with D uncertain. The CDR3 is made up of 14 amino acids. Germline CDR1 SGHTA, CDR2 FQGNSA. Trimming removed 3 bases from V and 0 bases from J, with 8 bases in between. The CDR3 region is CASSFRTMNTEAFF. CDR3 bases: TGTGCCAGCAGCTTCCGGACCATGAACACTGAAGCTTTCTTT.

This rearrangement joins TRBV7-2 to TRBJ2-1; 9 bases are a match to TRBD1. Germline-derived CDR1 and CDR2 are SGHTA and FQGNSA. V shed 0 bases and J 9 bases; nucleotides not matched to a gene: 12. This CDR3 region has 17 residues. This CDR3 is CASSLAQGTGLISEQFF. CDR3 in DNA: TGTGCCAGCAGCTTAGCGCAAGGGACAGGGTTGATTAGTGAGCAGTTCTTC.

The V call is TRBV5-4, the J call TRBJ2-3; D ambiguous. This CDR3 region has 13 residues. Germline loops: CDR1 SGHNT, CDR2 YYREEE (reference sequence). The V gene lost 2 bases and the J gene lost 5 bases, with 9 bases spanning the gap. The CDR3 DNA follows: TGTGCCAGCAGCTTTCCCTCAAGAGATACGCAGTATTTT. Encoded protein: CASSFPSRDTQYF.

The sample holds one count of this clone. V and J are TRBV7-6 and TRBJ2-5; 12 bases are shared with TRBD1. Trimming at V came to 0 bases and at J to 5 bases, leaving 4 bases not matched to a gene. CDR3 length: 16 residues. The V gene's germline CDR1 is SGHVS and CDR2 FNYEAQ. CDR3 region: CASSLAGQGAGETQYF. In nucleotides, the CDR3 is TGTGCCAGCAGCTTAGCGGGACAGGGGGCTGGGGAGACCCAGTACTTC.

This chain connects TRBV4-1 to TRBJ2-1; 11 bases fit TRBD2. V lost 8 bases, J lost 6 bases, and 9 bases stayed unmatched. The CDR3 is 15 residues long. Germline assignment: CDR1 MGHRA and CDR2 YSYEKL. CDR3 in amino acids: CASGIAGGPINEQFF. CDR3 DNA sequence: TGCGCCAGCGGGATAGCGGGAGGGCCAATCAATGAGCAGTTCTTC.

A single count supports this clone. The rearrangement links TRBV6-5 to TRBJ1-2, with a possible D match to TRBD1 (5 bases). The CDR3 covers 14 residues. The V gene's germline CDR1 is MNHEY and CDR2 SVGAGI. Deletions cut 0 bases from V and 4 bases from J, with 9 bases between. CDR3: CASSYSRGGYGYTF. The CDR3 DNA follows: TGTGCCAGCAGTTACTCGCGGGGCGGCTATGGCTACACCTTC.

The V and J genes are TRBV20-1 and TRBJ1-2; D uncertain. V lost 1 base and J 11 bases, leaving 11 bases between the germline ends. Germline lookup yields CDR1 DFQATT and CDR2 SNEGSKA (reference sequence). This CDR3 has 11 residues. As DNA, the CDR3 is TGCAGTGCTAGAGTTAACAGCGGGTACACCTTC. As protein: CSARVNSGYTF.

V and J are TRBV6-6 and TRBJ1-4; tentative D call: TRBD1 (5 bases). V lost 6 bases and J 8 bases, leaving 10 bases between the germline ends. CDR1 MNHNY and CDR2 SVGAGI come from the germline V gene (reference sequence). This CDR3 has 12 residues. The CDR3 here is CASSGGDEKLFF. CDR3 DNA: TGTGCCAGCAGCGGAGGGGACGAAAAACTGTTTTTT.

The gene calls are TRBV11-2 and TRBJ2-1, with 7 nucleotides matching TRBD2. Germline loops: CDR1 SGHAT, CDR2 FQNNGV. The J segment lost 3 bases and the V segment lost 1 base, leaving 6 bases of the junction unmatched. The CDR3 is made up of 16 amino acids. The CDR3 region is CASSLGPGGGYNEQFF. In DNA, the CDR3 is TGTGCCAGCAGCTTAGGTCCGGGAGGAGGCTACAATGAGCAGTTCTTC. Looking up the rest from reference TRBV11-2 and TRBJ2-1 gives the full variable domain: EAGVAQSPRYKIIEKRQSVAFWCNPISGHATLYWYQQILGQGPKLLIQFQNNGVVDDSQLPKDRFSAERLKGVDSTLKIQPAKLEDSAVYLCASSLGPGGGYNEQFFGPGTRLTVL.

V gene TRBV27 combines with J gene TRBJ2-3; D call uncertain. The germline V and J ends were trimmed by 8 bases and 4 bases, with 19 bases remaining between them. This CDR3 region has 15 residues. Germline CDR1 reads MNHEY; CDR2 reads SMNVEV (reference sequence). This chain's CDR3 is CASGVYVASADTQYF. The CDR3 bases are TGTGCCAGCGGAGTTTATGTGGCATCGGCAGATACGCAGTATTTT.

Comments on this clone: One end of the junction does not line up with germline, which may come from a read error. This chain connects TRBV10-2 to TRBJ1-2; D gene ambiguous. CDR1 WSHSY and CDR2 SAAADI come from the germline V gene. This CDR3 has 12 residues. The CDR3 spells CASGEAIYGYTF. The CDR3 DNA reads TGCGCCAGCGGTGAAGCCATCTATGGCTACACCTTC.

The chain has TRBV19 and TRBJ1-2; a possible D gene is TRBD1 (5 bases). Germline values: CDR1 LNHDA, CDR2 SQIVND (reference sequence). V lost 1 base to trimming and J lost 5 bases, with 14 bases between them. This CDR3 spans 15 amino acids. The CDR3 nucleotides read TGTGCCAGTAGTATAGTACAGGCAGTCGGTTATGGCTACACCTTC. Translation: CASSIVQAVGYGYTF.

The chain recombines TRBV15 with TRBJ2-1; D is undetermined. The V end lost 0 bases, the J end lost 0 bases, and 18 bases lay between the germline ends. Germline CDR1 and CDR2: LNHNV and YYDKDF (reference sequence). The CDR3 is 19 residues long. CDR3 DNA sequence: TGTGCCACCAGCAGAGATTCGATCGGCAGCCCGCTCTCCTACAATGAGCAGTTCTTC. Its protein is CATSRDSIGSPLSYNEQFF.

CDR3 protein: CASSLNKVGELFF. The DNA of the CDR3 is TGTGCCAGCAGCTTAAACAAGGTCGGGGAGCTGTTTTTT. The rearrangement links TRBV7-3 to TRBJ2-2; D call uncertain. V was shortened by 1 base and J by 7 bases, with 7 bases between the two germline ends. There are 13 residues in the CDR3. The germline gives CDR1 SGHTA, CDR2 FQGTGA.

V and J are TRBV30 and TRBJ1-2; D is ambiguous. Germline values: CDR1 GTSNPN, CDR2 SVGIG (reference sequence). V lost 0 bases, J lost 2 bases, and 7 bases lay in between. The CDR3 extends over 13 amino acids. The CDR3 protein is CAWSVLGNYGYTF. In DNA form, the CDR3 reads TGTGCCTGGAGTGTACTCGGGAACTATGGCTACACCTTC.

The chain combines TRBV4-2 with TRBJ2-2; no definite D call. V was pared by 0 bases and J by 6 bases, with 8 bases between. The CDR3 totals 14 residues. Germline V gene sequence: CDR1 LGHNA, CDR2 YNFKEQ. CDR3 sequence reads: CASSQDRVPGELFF. DNA for the CDR3: TGTGCCAGCAGCCAAGATCGGGTCCCCGGGGAGCTGTTTTTT.

The chain joins TRBV5-6 to TRBJ2-7; 7 bases fit TRBD2. The CDR3 spans 16 residues. Germline V lookup: CDR1 SGHDT, CDR2 YYEEEE. The V and J ends lost 4 bases and 2 bases, in that order; junction bases with no gene match: 12. The CDR3 protein is CASSPQLSGPPYEQYF. CDR3 DNA sequence: TGTGCCAGCAGCCCACAGCTTAGCGGGCCTCCCTACGAGCAGTACTTC.

This clone was counted between two and nine times. This rearrangement joins TRBV2 to TRBJ1-2; D is undetermined. With 3 bases removed from V and 2 bases from J, the gap between germline ends came to 7 bases. The CDR3 loop spans 13 amino acids. Germline lookup yields CDR1 SNHLY and CDR2 FYNNEI. The CDR3 protein is CASSENVNYGYTF. The CDR3 DNA is TGTGCCAGCAGTGAGAACGTCAACTATGGCTACACCTTC.

This rearrangement joins TRBV5-4 to TRBJ2-5; 10 nucleotides match TRBD2. The CDR3 loop spans 16 amino acids. J lost 1 base, V lost 4 bases, and 7 bases had no gene match. CDR1 SGHNT and CDR2 YYREEE come from the germline V gene (reference sequence). The CDR3 spells CASSRPGLAIQETQYF. CDR3 nucleotides: TGTGCCAGCAGCCGACCGGGACTAGCGATCCAAGAGACCCAGTACTTC.

The V gene is TRBV19, the J gene TRBJ1-5, with 10 positions matching TRBD1. CDR1 and CDR2 (germline): LNHDA, SQIVND (reference sequence). V shed 7 bases, J shed 2 bases, and the junction held 11 bases outside the gene matches. This CDR3 has 17 residues. CDR3: CASNNLGQGRGNQPQHF. CDR3 nucleotides: TGTGCCAGTAACAATTTGGGACAGGGGCGCGGCAATCAGCCCCAGCATTTT.

Turning to this clone: A read error may account for a junction end that differs from germline. The chain combines TRBV30 with TRBJ1-2, with 7 bases aligning to TRBD1. From germline, CDR1 is GTSNPN and CDR2 SVGIG (reference sequence). This CDR3 region has 14 residues. The CDR3 DNA sequence: TGTGCCGGGAGTCCGGGACAGTTTGGCTATGGCTACACCTTC. Translated, it gives CAGSPGQFGYGYTF.

The rearrangement links TRBV10-2 to TRBJ2-1, with TRBD2 matching 7 bases. CDR3 size: 15 residues. V was clipped by 0 bases and J by 2 bases; unmatched bases: 1. Germline V CDR1 and CDR2: WSHSY, SAAADI. The CDR3: CASSESAGPYNEQFF. In DNA, the CDR3 is TGCGCCAGCAGTGAGTCAGCGGGGCCCTACAATGAGCAGTTCTTC.

V and J are TRBV9 and TRBJ2-7, with 10 bases that match TRBD2. Germline V CDR1 and CDR2: SGDLS, YYNGEE. With 4 bases clipped from V and 3 bases from J, the junction kept 4 bases outside the gene matches. CDR3 length equals 14 residues. The CDR3 sequence: CASSPSGSGYEQYF. CDR3 bases: TGTGCCAGCAGCCCTAGCGGGAGTGGCTACGAGCAGTACTTC.

The count of this clone is one. The chain joins TRBV7-2 to TRBJ1-5; the D gene is possibly TRBD1 (5 bases). Between the trimmed V and J ends, which lost 4 bases and 5 bases, there was a span of 15 bases. Germline loops: CDR1 SGHTA, CDR2 FQGNSA. The CDR3 spans 15 residues. The CDR3 nucleotides read TGTGCCAGCAGCTATGGGGGGTGGGAGGATCAGCCCCAGCATTTT. This encodes CASSYGGWEDQPQHF.

This clone was seen more than once but under ten times. The chain links TRBV11-2 to TRBJ1-2, with unresolved D. The V gene's germline CDR1 is SGHAT and CDR2 FQNNGV. The length of the CDR3 is 12 residues. The V gene lost 5 bases and the J gene lost 5 bases, with 9 bases spanning the gap. This chain's CDR3 is CASSPFGYGYTF. Here the CDR3 DNA reads TGTGCCAGCAGCCCCTTTGGATATGGCTACACCTTC.

The chain uses TRBV27 and TRBJ2-7; 8 bases agree with TRBD1. J gave up 2 bases and V 6 bases, and 12 bases lay outside the gene matches. Germline V lookup: CDR1 MNHEY, CDR2 SMNVEV (reference sequence). The CDR3 is 16 residues long. For the CDR3, the DNA is TGTGCCAGCAGGGGCACTAAAAACAGGGGGGCCTACGAGCAGTACTTC. The encoded protein is CASRGTKNRGAYEQYF.

The CDR3 bases are TGCAGCGTCAAGTCAAAGGGGAACACTGAAGCTTTCTTT. The encoded protein is CSVKSKGNTEAFF. The rearrangement uses TRBV29-1 and TRBJ1-1, with unresolved D. CDR3 length equals 13 residues. Trimming took 6 bases from V and 1 from J, leaving 12 bases between them. CDR1 and CDR2 (germline): SQVTM, ANQGSEA.

The chain uses TRBV27 and TRBJ2-1; D ambiguous. The V and J ends lost 2 bases and 8 bases respectively, with 10 bases between them. CDR3 length equals 13 residues. Germline CDR1 MNHEY, CDR2 SMNVEV (reference sequence). The CDR3 here is CASSLVGVDEQFF. For the CDR3, the DNA is TGTGCCAGCAGTTTAGTGGGCGTTGATGAGCAGTTCTTC.

This rearrangement joins TRBV15 to TRBJ1-2; D not resolved. From germline, CDR1 is LNHNV and CDR2 YYDKDF (reference sequence). This CDR3 has 12 residues. Trimming took 1 base from V and 6 from J, leaving 6 bases between them. CDR3 DNA sequence: TGTGCCACCAGCAGAGTGGGTGATGGCTACACCTTC. Protein product: CATSRVGDGYTF. Together with reference TRBV15 and TRBJ1-2, the CDR3 gives the full variable domain: DAMVIQNPRYQVTQFGKPVTLSCSQTLNHNVMYWYQQKSSQAPKLLFHYYDKDFNNEADTPDNFQSRRPNTSFCFLDIRSPGLGDTAMYLCATSRVGDGYTFGSGTRLTVV.

For the CDR3, the DNA is TGTGCCAGCAGCGAAACTAGTTCCACCGGGGAGCTGTTTTTT. Translated: CASSETSSTGELFF. This sequence joins TRBV7-6 and TRBJ2-2, with D possibly TRBD2 on 5 matching bases. CDR3 size: 14 residues. V was clipped by 5 bases and J by 4 bases, with 11 bases between them. Germline lookup yields CDR1 SGHVS and CDR2 FNYEAQ.